This passage covers 12 T cell receptor beta chains from one sample sequenced in a study of blood T cell repertoires in COVID-19. TCRdb's copy holds only in-frame clones and misses some; the assay was immunoSEQ multiplex PCR. This sample has some 170,000 clones, with over 75% found just once. Input material: PBMCs or T cells enriched from blood (not recorded which). The receptors were gathered from a man aged 35-49 years who had recovered from COVID-19.

This clone was counted between two and nine times. This rearrangement joins TRBV27 to TRBJ1-5; D unresolved. The CDR3 length is 17 residues. The germline V and J ends were trimmed by 3 bases and 1 base, with 16 bases remaining between them. Per germline, CDR1 MNHEY and CDR2 SMNVEV (reference sequence). The CDR3 nucleotides are TGTGCCAGCAGTTTTCTCGGACGGGAGTCAAGCAATCAGCCCCAGCATTTT. It translates to CASSFLGRESSNQPQHF.

This clone came up once. The chain has TRBV2 and TRBJ2-7; 11 bases are shared with TRBD2. This CDR3 is 18 amino acids long. In germline, CDR1 is SNHLY, CDR2 FYNNEI. The J segment lost 0 bases and the V segment lost 4 bases, leaving 11 bases of the junction unmatched. This chain's CDR3 is CASSGIAGGRRSSYEQYV. As DNA, the CDR3 is TGTGCCAGCAGTGGGATAGCGGGGGGGAGGAGGAGCTCCTACGAGCAGTACGTC.

This sequence joins TRBV6-6 and TRBJ1-5; 8 bases are shared with TRBD1. V trimming: 4 bases; J trimming: 11 bases; junction bases outside the gene matches: 4. Germline V gene lookup returns CDR1 MNHNY and CDR2 SVGAGI (reference sequence). The CDR3 runs 12 residues. The CDR3 DNA reads as TGTGCCAGCAGTTTGAAACAGGGGGCCCAGCATTTT. Its protein product is CASSLKQGAQHF.

This clone was counted many times. The chain uses TRBV6-5 and TRBJ2-7; 7 bases line up with TRBD1. Trimming took 5 bases from V and 1 from J; bases not matched to a gene: 8. The CDR3 contains 15 residues. Germline-derived CDR1 and CDR2 are MNHEY and SVGAGI. CDR3 residues: CASSIGRGISYEQYF. The CDR3 DNA sequence: TGTGCCAGCAGTATCGGCAGGGGGATTTCCTACGAGCAGTACTTC.

The chain uses TRBV10-3 and TRBJ1-2, with 8 bases fitting TRBD1. Germline CDR1 ENHRY, CDR2 SYGVKD. The CDR3 spans 18 residues. V lost 7 bases, J lost 1 base, and 17 bases stayed unmatched. The CDR3 protein is CAITSPGTGDNINYGYTF. DNA for the CDR3: TGTGCCATCACCAGCCCCGGGACAGGCGACAATATTAACTATGGCTACACCTTC.

This clone was detected only a few times. CDR3 protein: CASNSAYNEQFF. In DNA form, the CDR3 reads TGCGCCAGCAACAGTGCCTACAATGAGCAGTTCTTC. The chain joins TRBV5-1 to TRBJ2-1; D is unclear. Germline V gene sequence: CDR1 SGHRS, CDR2 YFSETQ. V was cut by 6 bases and J by 2 bases, with 6 bases left in between. The CDR3 loop spans 12 amino acids.

The chain couples TRBV5-1 to TRBJ2-2; D gene ambiguous. The germline CDR1 and CDR2 sequences are SGHRS and YFSETQ. CDR3 length: 16 amino acids. Trimming took 0 bases from V and 0 from J, leaving 9 bases between them. Here the CDR3 reads CASSLGYTPNTGELFF. Written as DNA, the CDR3 is TGCGCCAGCAGCTTGGGGTACACACCGAACACCGGGGAGCTGTTTTTT.

A single count supports this clone. The chain combines TRBV6-1 with TRBJ1-2; D might be TRBD1 (6 bases). The V gene lost 2 bases and the J gene lost 4 bases, with 17 bases spanning the gap. CDR3 length equals 16 residues. Germline V CDR1 and CDR2: MNHNS, SASEGT. The DNA for the CDR3 is TGTGCCAGCAGTGAATCGACTTGGGGGCAAGGCTATGGCTACACCTTC. It specifies CASSESTWGQGYGYTF.

CDR3 amino acids: CASSFQGAETQYF. The CDR3 region has the DNA TGTGCCAGCAGCTTCCAGGGGGCAGAGACCCAGTACTTC. The genes are TRBV11-2 and TRBJ2-5; 8 bases are a match to TRBD1. Trimming removed 3 bases from V and 4 bases from J; junction bases left unmatched: 1. Germline CDR1 SGHAT, CDR2 FQNNGV. The CDR3 loop spans 13 amino acids.

Worth noting for this clone: The same CDR3 arises from other DNA sequences in this sample as well. The rearrangement uses TRBV30 and TRBJ1-5; D is possibly TRBD1 (5 bases). The CDR3 has 13 residues. V gave up 0 bases and J gave up 2 bases, with 5 bases separating them. Germline V lookup: CDR1 GTSNPN, CDR2 SVGIG (reference sequence). In DNA form, the CDR3 reads TGTGCCTGGAGTGTACAGGGCAATCAGCCCCAGCATTTT. Translated, it gives CAWSVQGNQPQHF. Together with reference TRBV30 and TRBJ1-5, the CDR3 gives the full variable domain: SQTIHQWPATLVQPVGSPLSLECTVEGTSNPNLYWYRQAAGRGLQLLFYSVGIGQISSEVPQNLSASRPQDRQFILSSKKLLLSDSGFYLCAWSVQGNQPQHFGDGTRLSIL.

CDR3: CAISGPGDQGYTF. The CDR3 DNA is TGTGCCATCAGTGGCCCAGGGGATCAGGGCTACACCTTC. The V and J genes are TRBV10-3 and TRBJ1-2, with D tentatively TRBD1 (6 bases). The CDR3 has 13 amino acids. Trimming took 4 bases from V and 8 from J, leaving 14 bases between them. Germline assignment: CDR1 ENHRY and CDR2 SYGVKD.

This clone turned up a few times. The chain uses TRBV24-1 and TRBJ1-1; possibly TRBD1 for D (6 bases). With 10 bases removed from V and 0 bases from J, the gap between germline ends came to 14 bases. Per germline, CDR1 KGHDR and CDR2 SFDVKD. This CDR3 is built from 14 residues. The CDR3 region has the DNA TGTGCCACGTCGGGGGGGGCCTTGAACACTGAAGCTTTCTTT. It is translated as CATSGGALNTEAFF.